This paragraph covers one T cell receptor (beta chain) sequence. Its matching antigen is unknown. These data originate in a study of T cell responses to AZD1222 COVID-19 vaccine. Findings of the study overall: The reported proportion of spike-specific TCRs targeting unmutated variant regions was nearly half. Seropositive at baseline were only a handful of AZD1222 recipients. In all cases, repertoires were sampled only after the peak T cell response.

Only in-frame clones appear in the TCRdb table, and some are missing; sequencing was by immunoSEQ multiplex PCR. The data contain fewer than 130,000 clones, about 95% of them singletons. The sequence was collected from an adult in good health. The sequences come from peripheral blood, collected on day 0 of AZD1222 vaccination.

CDR3 sequence (DNA): TGTGCCTGGAGTATAACAGGGAGCTATGGCTACACCTTC. This encodes CAWSITGSYGYTF. The V call is TRBV30, the J call TRBJ1-2; D may be TRBD1 (6 bases). CDR1 is GTSNPN and CDR2 is SVGIG in the germline V gene (reference sequence). Trimming removed 2 bases from V and 4 bases from J, with 11 bases in between. There are 13 residues in the CDR3.